Listed below are T cell receptor beta chains from one sample, sequenced in a study of cytotoxic CD8 clonotypes in ibrutinib-treated CLL. The table came from immunoSEQ multiplex PCR; TCRdb's copy has only in-frame clones and leaves some out. Among some 140,000 clones listed, 80% to 90% were seen once. Source: PBMCs, taken after 24 months of ibrutinib treatment. The receptors here all came from a human donor with chronic lymphocytic leukemia. CDR3s include the opening cysteine and the closing phenylalanine or tryptophan. A D gene is named only where the DNA matches it firmly. The size field is filled for only some rows; it gives once, few, many or a size class.

CASSLNGLYGYTF	TGTGCCAGCAGCTTGAACGGGCTCTATGGCTACACCTTC	-	-	TRBJ1-2	TRBV5-4
CASSEHYRVAREAFF	TGTGCCAGCAGTGAACATTATAGAGTCGCCCGAGAAGCTTTCTTT	-	-	TRBJ1-1	TRBV6-1
CASSPHRGGPQHF	TGTGCCAGCAGCCCGCACAGGGGCGGGCCCCAGCATTTT	few	TRBD1	TRBJ1-5	TRBV7-2
CASSYPRRVTYNEQFF	TGTGCCAGCAGTTACCCCCGGAGGGTAACCTACAATGAGCAGTTCTTC	-	-	TRBJ2-1	TRBV6-5
CATQTGTTATNEKLFF	TGTGCCACCCAAACTGGGACAACCGCAACTAATGAAAAACTGTTTTTT	-	-	TRBJ1-4	TRBV2
CASSGPRSYGYTF	TGTGCCAGCAGTGGTCCAAGGAGCTATGGCTACACCTTC	-	-	TRBJ1-2	TRBV6-1
CASSRQGPSYNEQFF	TGTGCCAGCAGCAGACAGGGGCCCTCCTACAATGAGCAGTTCTTC	once	TRBD1	TRBJ2-1	TRBV11-3
CASSPGVGIEETQYF	TGTGCCAGCAGCCCCGGGGTAGGGATCGAAGAGACCCAGTACTTC	-	-	TRBJ2-5	TRBV7-8
CASSPTGAGQPQHF	TGCGCCAGCAGCCCGACAGGGGCAGGCCAGCCCCAGCATTTT	-	TRBD1	TRBJ1-5	TRBV5-1
CASSQGVNTEAFF	TGTGCCAGCAGCCAAGGGGTGAACACTGAAGCTTTCTTT	-	-	TRBJ1-1	TRBV4-2
CASSQARVRDYGYTF	TGTGCCAGCAGCCAAGCCAGGGTACGTGACTATGGCTACACCTTC	-	-	TRBJ1-2	TRBV4-2
CASSLIRRERSYNEQFF	TGTGCCAGCAGCTTGATCCGGCGGGAGCGCTCCTACAATGAGCAGTTCTTC	-	TRBD2	TRBJ2-1	TRBV7-8
CASSTGGAGNQPQHF	TGTGCCAGCTCAACAGGGGGCGCCGGCAATCAGCCCCAGCATTTT	-	TRBD1	TRBJ1-5	TRBV18
CASTEYGGSGYTF	TGTGCCAGCACCGAATATGGAGGCAGTGGCTACACCTTC	few	-	TRBJ1-2	TRBV28